The present T cell receptor (beta chain) was sequenced within a study of blood T cell repertoires in COVID-19. Study in general: Acute-phase and convalescent COVID-19 samples originated in the United States, Italy and Spain. Nucleic acid was either cDNA or gDNA, and it came from T cells, B-cell-depleted T cells, or PBMCs.

In the original analysis: Reference gene primer amplification in the assay estimated nucleated cell counts. Some clones are missing from TCRdb's copy, which holds only in-frame ones; the method was immunoSEQ multiplex PCR. The DNA was the basis for D and trimming; V, J and clone size are from that table. Of about 18,000 clones in the sample, roughly 88% were seen once. This clone was recorded only once. The CDR3 has 13 amino acids. V lost 7 bases and J lost 8, with 18 bases in between. Germline V gives CDR1 MNHEY, CDR2 SVGAGI. This clonotype was obtained from a man in his forties with active COVID-19. The source material was peripheral blood. The V and J genes are TRBV6-5 and TRBJ2-7, with D maybe TRBD1 (6 bases). This CDR3 is CASITAGTFKQYF. The DNA for the CDR3 is TGTGCCAGCATAACAGCAGGGACATTCAAGCAGTACTTC.